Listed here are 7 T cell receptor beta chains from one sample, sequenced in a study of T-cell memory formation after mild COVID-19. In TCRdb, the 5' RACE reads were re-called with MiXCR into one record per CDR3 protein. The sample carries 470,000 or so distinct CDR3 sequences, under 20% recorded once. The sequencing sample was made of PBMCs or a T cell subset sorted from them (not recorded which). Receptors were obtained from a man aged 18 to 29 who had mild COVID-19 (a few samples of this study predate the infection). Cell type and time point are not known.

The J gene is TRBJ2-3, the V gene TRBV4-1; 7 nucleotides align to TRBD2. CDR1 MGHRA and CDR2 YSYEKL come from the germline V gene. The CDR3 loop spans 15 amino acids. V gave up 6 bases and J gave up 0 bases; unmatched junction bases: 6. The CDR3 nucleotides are TGCGCCAGCAGTCACCGGGGGGTTAGCACAGATACGCAGTATTTT. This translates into CASSHRGVSTDTQYF.

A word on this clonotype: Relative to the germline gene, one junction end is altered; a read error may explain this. CDR3 sequence (DNA): TGTGCCAGCAGCCAAGCGACACTAGCCAAAAACATTAAGTACTTC. It translates to CASSQATLAKNIKYF. This rearrangement joins TRBV4-2 to TRBJ2-4, with a weak D call TRBD2 (6 bases). The germline V gene encodes CDR1 LGHNA and CDR2 YNFKEQ. This CDR3 has 15 residues.

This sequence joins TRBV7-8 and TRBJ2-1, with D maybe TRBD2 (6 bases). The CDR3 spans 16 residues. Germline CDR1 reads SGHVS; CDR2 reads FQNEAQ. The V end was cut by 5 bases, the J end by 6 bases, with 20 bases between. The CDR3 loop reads CASSDRQRAVFNEQFF. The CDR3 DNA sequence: TGTGCCAGCAGCGACAGACAGCGGGCGGTATTCAATGAGCAGTTCTTC.

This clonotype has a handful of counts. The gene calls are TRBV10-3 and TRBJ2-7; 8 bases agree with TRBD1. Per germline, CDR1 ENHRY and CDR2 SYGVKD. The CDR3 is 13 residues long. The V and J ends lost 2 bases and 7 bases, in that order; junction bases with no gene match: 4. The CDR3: CAISETGGWEQYF. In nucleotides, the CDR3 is TGTGCCATCAGTGAGACAGGGGGATGGGAGCAGTACTTC.

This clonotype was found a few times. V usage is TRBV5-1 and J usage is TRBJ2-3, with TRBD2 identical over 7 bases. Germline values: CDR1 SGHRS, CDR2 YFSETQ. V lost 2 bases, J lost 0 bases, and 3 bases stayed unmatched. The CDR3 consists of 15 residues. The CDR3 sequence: CASSFSGDSTDTQYF. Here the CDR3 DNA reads TGCGCCAGCAGCTTCAGCGGGGACAGCACAGATACGCAGTATTTT. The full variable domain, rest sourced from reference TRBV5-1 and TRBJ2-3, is KAGVTQTPRYLIKTRGQQVTLSCSPISGHRSVSWYQQTPGQGLQFLFEYFSETQRNKGNFPGRFSGRQFSNSRSEMNVSTLELGDSALYLCASSFSGDSTDTQYFGPGTRLTVL.

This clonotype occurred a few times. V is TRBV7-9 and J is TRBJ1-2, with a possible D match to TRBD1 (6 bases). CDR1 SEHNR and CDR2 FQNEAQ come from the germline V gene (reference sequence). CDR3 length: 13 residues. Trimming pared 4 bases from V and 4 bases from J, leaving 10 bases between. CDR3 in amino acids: CASSSQGLYGYTF. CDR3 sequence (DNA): TGTGCCAGCAGCTCACAGGGACTCTATGGCTACACCTTC.

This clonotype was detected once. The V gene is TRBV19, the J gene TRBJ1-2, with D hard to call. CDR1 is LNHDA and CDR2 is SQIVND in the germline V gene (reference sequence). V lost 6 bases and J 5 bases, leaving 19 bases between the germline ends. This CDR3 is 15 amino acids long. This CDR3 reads CASSSAWAAVYGYTF. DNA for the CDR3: TGTGCCAGTAGCTCGGCCTGGGCAGCCGTATATGGCTACACCTTC.